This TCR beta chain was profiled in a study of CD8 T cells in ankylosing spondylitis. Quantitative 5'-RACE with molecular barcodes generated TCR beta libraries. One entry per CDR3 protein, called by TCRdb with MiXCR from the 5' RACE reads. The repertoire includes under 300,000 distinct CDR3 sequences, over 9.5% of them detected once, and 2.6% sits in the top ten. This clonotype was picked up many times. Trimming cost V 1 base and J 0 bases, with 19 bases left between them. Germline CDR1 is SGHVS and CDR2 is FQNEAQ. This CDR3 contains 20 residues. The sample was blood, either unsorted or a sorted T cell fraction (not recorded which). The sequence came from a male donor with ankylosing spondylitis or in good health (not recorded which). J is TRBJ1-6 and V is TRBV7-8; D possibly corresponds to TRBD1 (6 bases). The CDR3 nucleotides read TGTGCCAGCAGCTTAGTTTTGATGGGGGGGCAAAGCTCCTATAATTCACCCCTCCACTTT. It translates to CASSLVLMGGQSSYNSPLHF.